One and the same sample provided the 16 T cell receptor beta chains below, sequenced in a study of blood T cell repertoires in COVID-19. Some clones are missing from TCRdb's copy, which holds only in-frame ones; the method was immunoSEQ multiplex PCR. The data show approximately 100,000 clones, more than 70% seen once. The material sequenced was peripheral blood. The receptors shown here come from a man aged 70 or older with acute or convalescent COVID-19.

This clone appeared a single time. CDR3 amino acids: CASSQEGLAGGEQYF. CDR3 DNA sequence: TGTGCCAGCAGCCAAGAAGGACTAGCGGGAGGTGAGCAGTACTTC. The V call is TRBV3-1 (or the pseudogene TRBV3-2), the J call TRBJ2-7, with TRBD2 matching 14 bases. The CDR3 loop spans 15 amino acids. V shed 0 bases, J shed 7 bases, and the junction held 2 bases outside the gene matches. Germline V gene data show CDR1 as LGHDT and CDR2 as YNNKEL (reference sequence).

The rearrangement uses TRBV30 and TRBJ2-7; TRBD1 agrees at 11 bases. Germline V gives CDR1 GTSNPN, CDR2 SVGIG (reference sequence). The ends lost 3 bases at V and 2 bases at J; junction bases unmatched: 3. This CDR3 has 14 residues. CDR3 residues: CAWSGQGAAYEQYF. Here the CDR3 DNA reads TGTGCCTGGAGCGGACAGGGGGCAGCCTACGAGCAGTACTTC.

Here the CDR3 reads CASSRQGVSPLHF. CDR3 nucleotides: TGTGCCAGCAGTCGACAGGGCGTATCACCCCTCCACTTT. The V and J genes are TRBV12-3 or TRBV12-4 and TRBJ1-6; 7 bases map to TRBD1. After removal of 5 bases from V and 10 bases from J, the junction contained 5 bases not matched to a gene. The CDR3 runs 13 residues.

The rearrangement joins TRBV27 to TRBJ2-7; 11 nucleotides line up with TRBD1. This CDR3 contains 17 residues. The V and J ends lost 6 bases and 9 bases, in that order; junction bases with no gene match: 19. From germline, CDR1 is MNHEY and CDR2 SMNVEV (reference sequence). The CDR3 loop is CASSEIRTGGGPVVQYF. The CDR3 DNA reads TGTGCCAGCAGCGAAATCCGGACAGGGGGCGGACCCGTCGTGCAGTACTTC.

The chain uses TRBV5-1 and TRBJ2-3; D unclear. CDR3 length: 13 amino acids. Germline CDR1 reads SGHRS; CDR2 reads YFSETQ. The V end lost 2 bases, the J end lost 5 bases, and 9 bases lay between the germline ends. CDR3 amino acids: CASSFLGGDTQYF. The CDR3 DNA sequence: TGCGCCAGCAGCTTCCTCGGTGGAGATACGCAGTATTTT.

CDR3 bases: TGTGCCAGCGAGCTTAGAGGAGAGCAGGGATCCTATGGCTACACCTTC. Translating gives CASELRGEQGSYGYTF. This sequence joins TRBV7-9 and TRBJ1-2; D is possibly TRBD1 (5 bases). CDR3 length: 16 residues. Germline loops: CDR1 SEHNR, CDR2 FQNEAQ (reference sequence). The germline V and J ends were trimmed by 8 bases and 4 bases, with 23 bases remaining between them.

This chain connects TRBV10-3 to TRBJ2-3; TRBD1 matches 9 bases. The CDR3 is 15 amino acids. The V and J ends lost 6 bases and 4 bases, in that order; junction bases with no gene match: 8. The germline V gene encodes CDR1 ENHRY and CDR2 SYGVKD. The CDR3 DNA sequence: TGTGCCATCAGCGGGACAGGGAGTAGGGCAGATACGCAGTATTTT. Translation gives CAISGTGSRADTQYF.

The V gene is TRBV3-1 (or the pseudogene TRBV3-2), the J gene TRBJ2-7; 7 positions match TRBD1. V gave up 3 bases and J gave up 4 bases; unmatched junction bases: 9. CDR1 is LGHDT, CDR2 YNNKEL, per germline (reference sequence). This CDR3 has 15 residues. The CDR3 region is CASSHPQRGLYEQYF. Written as DNA, the CDR3 is TGTGCCAGCAGCCATCCACAAAGGGGGCTGTACGAGCAGTACTTC.

This sequence joins TRBV3-1 (or the pseudogene TRBV3-2) and TRBJ2-6; TRBD2 matches at 8 bases. This CDR3 spans 17 amino acids. V lost 3 bases and J lost 0; bases outside the gene matches: 4. The germline CDR1 and CDR2 sequences are LGHDT and YNNKEL (reference sequence). CDR3 bases: TGTGCCAGCAGCCAGGGTAGCGGGATCTCTGGGGCCAACGTCCTGACTTTC. This encodes CASSQGSGISGANVLTF.

This chain uses TRBV11-2 with TRBJ2-2; 7 bases agree with TRBD1. Germline CDR1 and CDR2: SGHAT and FQNNGV. The V gene end was trimmed by 1 base and the J gene end by 6 bases; junction bases not matched to a gene: 5. CDR3 length equals 15 residues. CDR3 sequence reads: CASSLVGQGAGELFF. The CDR3 nucleotides read TGTGCCAGCAGCTTAGTGGGGCAGGGGGCCGGGGAGCTGTTTTTT.

This chain uses TRBV4-1 with TRBJ1-2; TRBD1 is a possible D gene (6 bases). Germline CDR1 is MGHRA and CDR2 is YSYEKL. The CDR3 sequence is 15 residues long. Trimming took off 0 bases at V and 6 bases at J, with 14 bases between the two ends. In DNA form, the CDR3 reads TGCGCCAGCAGCCAAGATGGGGGGGCGCTGAATGGCTACACCTTC. Amino acid sequence: CASSQDGGALNGYTF.

The chain recombines TRBV28 with TRBJ2-7, with D perhaps matching TRBD2 (5 bases). Trimming took off 0 bases at V and 3 bases at J, with 12 bases between the two ends. Germline V CDR1 and CDR2: MDHEN, SYDVKM. This CDR3 spans 15 amino acids. CDR3 protein: CASSLWAGSVYEQYF. The CDR3 DNA is TGTGCCAGCAGTTTATGGGCGGGCTCGGTCTACGAGCAGTACTTC.

V usage is TRBV21-1 and J usage is TRBJ2-3; no check of the table's D call, TRBD2, against the DNA was made. TRBV21-1 is flagged as a pseudogene. The CDR3 loop spans 18 amino acids. In DNA, the CDR3 is TGTGCCAGCAGCCCGAAGAGGATACTAGCGGGAGGTTTAAATACGCAGTATTTT. This codes for CASSPKRILAGGLNTQYF.

This chain joins TRBV19 and TRBJ2-3, with 8 bases fitting TRBD2. Losses at the gene ends were 6 bases for V and 6 bases for J; bases not matched to a gene: 2. The germline V gene has CDR1 LNHDA and CDR2 SQIVND (reference sequence). The CDR3 is 12 residues long. CDR3 residues: CASSGRVDTQYF. Written as DNA, the CDR3 is TGTGCCAGTAGCGGGAGGGTGGATACGCAGTATTTT.

V is TRBV28 and J is TRBJ2-7, with a weak D call TRBD2 (6 bases). The CDR3 totals 15 residues. The ends were cut back, 3 bases at V and 1 base at J, with 13 bases in the middle. Germline V gene sequence: CDR1 MDHEN, CDR2 SYDVKM. CDR3 DNA: TGTGCCAGCAGTTTTCGGGGGATCCGGTCCTACGAGCAGTACTTC. Translated: CASSFRGIRSYEQYF.

The chain employs TRBV10-3 and TRBJ2-3, with 13 positions matching TRBD2. There are 16 residues in the CDR3. Trimming cost V 4 bases and J 1 base; bases outside gene matches: 2. Germline V CDR1 and CDR2: ENHRY, SYGVKD. This CDR3 is CAISGGLAGGTDTQYF. The CDR3 DNA is TGTGCCATCAGTGGAGGACTAGCGGGGGGCACAGATACGCAGTATTTT.